Listed below are T cell receptor beta chains from one sample, sequenced in a study of cytomegalovirus exposure and HLA in healthy donors. Generated by immunoSEQ multiplex PCR, the TCRdb table keeps only in-frame clones and is missing some. The profile covers roughly 200,000 clones, with 70% to 85% appearing a single time and about 1.5% taken by the ten largest. What was sequenced was PBMCs. All receptors come from a middle-aged man in good health and CMV-seronegative. Each CDR3 is given with its conserved first and last residue. Fields, in order: D gene, clone size, V gene, J gene, CDR3 protein, CDR3 DNA. The D gene is left open where the match is weak. Rows may omit the clone size; those that give it use once, few, many or a size class.

NA	few	TRBV12-5	TRBJ2-5	CARGGPETQYF	TGTGCTAGGGGGGGGCCAGAGACCCAGTACTTC
TRBD1	few	TRBV2	TRBJ2-2	CASRMDRVTGELFF	TGTGCCAGCAGGATGGACAGGGTGACCGGGGAGCTGTTTTTT
NA	NA	TRBV6-1	TRBJ1-2	CASRASGSNYGYTF	TGTGCCAGCAGGGCCAGCGGGTCCAACTATGGCTACACCTTC
TRBD2	NA	TRBV7-2	TRBJ2-7	CASSFGGRSYEQYF	TGTGCCAGCAGCTTCGGCGGGAGGTCCTACGAGCAGTACTTC
TRBD2	NA	TRBV28	TRBJ2-7	CASRNSGASYEQYF	TGTGCCAGCAGGAATAGCGGGGCCTCCTACGAGCAGTACTTC
NA	NA	TRBV30	TRBJ2-5	CAWNPLGGEETQYF	TGTGCCTGGAACCCTCTAGGGGGGGAGGAGACCCAGTACTTC
NA	once	TRBV11-2	TRBJ1-1	CASSFGSTEAFF	TGTGCCAGCAGCTTCGGTTCCACTGAAGCTTTCTTT
NA	NA	TRBV12-5	TRBJ1-1	CASGLGDTENTEAFF	TGTGCTAGTGGTTTGGGGGACACTGAGAACACTGAAGCTTTCTTT
NA	NA	TRBV27	TRBJ2-7	CASGRDRRLSYEQYF	TGTGCCAGCGGGCGGGACAGAAGGCTTTCCTACGAGCAGTACTTC
NA	NA	TRBV9	TRBJ2-7	CASSAGLPGYEQYF	TGTGCCAGCAGCGCGGGACTTCCAGGCTACGAGCAGTACTTC
NA	NA	TRBV4-2	TRBJ2-7	CASSQDTAAENYEQYF	TGTGCCAGCAGCCAAGATACGGCTGCGGAGAACTACGAGCAGTACTTC
TRBD1	NA	TRBV28	TRBJ2-5	CASSFFLLGQGAVETQYF	TGTGCCAGCAGTTTTTTTCTGCTGGGCCAGGGGGCCGTGGAGACCCAGTACTTC
NA	NA	TRBV5-1	TRBJ1-3	CASSLEGDGNTIYF	TGCGCCAGCAGCTTGGAGGGGGACGGAAACACCATATATTTT
NA	NA	TRBV6-5	TRBJ2-7	CASSPRGTTYEQYF	TGTGCCAGCAGTCCGCGAGGAACCACCTACGAGCAGTACTTC
NA	few	TRBV27	TRBJ2-3	CASSAGTKGADTQYF	TGTGCCAGCAGTGCCGGGACAAAGGGGGCAGATACGCAGTATTTT
TRBD1	NA	TRBV28	TRBJ2-7	CASSPNRGYRDYEQYF	TGTGCCAGCAGTCCCAACAGGGGATACCGGGACTACGAGCAGTACTTC
TRBD2	NA	TRBV18	TRBJ2-5	CASSSGLAGGETQYF	TGTGCCAGCTCATCCGGACTAGCGGGAGGAGAGACCCAGTACTTC
TRBD1	NA	TRBV5-5	TRBJ1-3	CASSQGQWDVGNTIYF	TGTGCCAGCAGCCAGGGACAGTGGGACGTCGGAAACACCATATATTTT
TRBD1	NA	TRBV19	TRBJ1-5	CASTGGSNQPQHF	TGTGCCAGTACAGGGGGTAGCAATCAGCCCCAGCATTTT
NA	NA	TRBV5-1	TRBJ2-1	CASSLGGGVGEQFF	TGCGCCAGCAGCTTGGGAGGGGGGGTCGGTGAGCAGTTCTTC
NA	NA	TRBV30	TRBJ2-4	CAWSTVAKNIQYF	TGTGCCTGGTCGACAGTAGCCAAAAACATTCAGTACTTC